These 12 T cell receptor beta chains came from one sample sequenced in a study of shared clonotypes between healthy human individuals. TCRdb keeps only in-frame clones here, not all; method: immunoSEQ multiplex PCR. The sample contains fewer than 1.6 million clones, less than 99% of which appear only once. The sequencing sample was made of naive CD4+ T cells sorted from blood. The subset here: CD45RA+ positively selected. The receptors were gathered from a man aged 25-45 years in good health.

This clone was picked up one time. V gene TRBV5-4 combines with J gene TRBJ2-5; 10 bases are shared with TRBD1. This CDR3 contains 16 residues. Germline V gene sequence: CDR1 SGHNT, CDR2 YYREEE (reference sequence). Trimming at V came to 4 bases and at J to 5 bases, leaving 11 bases not matched to a gene. The CDR3 nucleotides read TGTGCCAGCAGCCACGACCAGGACAGGGGGAAGGAGACCCAGTACTTC. Translated, it gives CASSHDQDRGKETQYF.

As regards this clone: Other nucleotide sequences in the sample specify the same CDR3. This rearrangement joins TRBV27 to TRBJ2-3; D is possibly TRBD1 (5 bases). With 1 base removed from V and 4 bases from J, the gap between germline ends came to 6 bases. The V gene's germline CDR1 is MNHEY and CDR2 SMNVEV (reference sequence). CDR3 length: 13 residues. The CDR3 bases are TGTGCCAGCAGTTTATGGGGCTCAGATACGCAGTATTTT. This translates into CASSLWGSDTQYF.

This chain uses TRBV5-1 with TRBJ2-3; unclear D gene. The V gene's germline CDR1 is SGHRS and CDR2 YFSETQ. V gave up 0 bases and J gave up 2 bases, with 10 bases separating them. The CDR3 spans 15 residues. In DNA form, the CDR3 reads TGCGCCAGCAGCTTGGCCTCGACCGCCACAGATACGCAGTATTTT. This gives the protein CASSLASTATDTQYF.

Comments on this clone: Other nucleotide sequences from this sample produce the same CDR3. The chain combines TRBV25-1 with TRBJ2-1; D unresolved. This CDR3 is built from 11 residues. CDR1 and CDR2 from the germline V gene are MGHDK and SYGVNS. With 4 bases removed from V and 8 bases from J, the gap between germline ends came to 6 bases. CDR3 DNA: TGTGCCAGCAGTGGTGGCTATGAGCAGTTCTTC. Protein product: CASSGGYEQFF.

V usage is TRBV7-9 and J usage is TRBJ1-2, with D possibly being TRBD1 (5 bases). This CDR3 spans 17 amino acids. V dropped 2 bases and J dropped 5 bases, with 21 bases sitting between them. The V gene's germline CDR1 is SEHNR and CDR2 FQNEAQ (reference sequence). DNA for the CDR3: TGTGCCAGCAGCTTACCTCCTTTCCCCGGAAGGGGATATGGCTACACCTTC. It encodes CASSLPPFPGRGYGYTF.

This clone was detected only once. This chain uses TRBV28 with TRBJ2-5; TRBD1 aligns across 8 bases. CDR1 is MDHEN and CDR2 is SYDVKM in the germline V gene. CDR3 size: 13 residues. Losses at the gene ends were 4 bases for V and 5 bases for J; bases not matched to a gene: 3. CDR3 sequence (DNA): TGTGCCAGCAGTTGGGCAGGGGGCGAGACCCAGTACTTC. Translation gives CASSWAGGETQYF.

The genes are TRBV9 and TRBJ1-5; TRBD1 is a possible D gene (5 bases). The CDR3 is 15 amino acids. Trimming took 3 bases from V and 3 from J, leaving 13 bases between them. Germline values: CDR1 SGDLS, CDR2 YYNGEE. In nucleotides, the CDR3 is TGTGCCAGCAGCGCGGGGGGAAGGGACAATCAGCCCCAGCATTTT. Protein sequence: CASSAGGRDNQPQHF.

As for this clone: The same CDR3 can be traced to other DNA sequences in this sample. The chain recombines TRBV5-6 with TRBJ2-3; no definite D call. The germline V gene encodes CDR1 SGHDT and CDR2 YYEEEE. The CDR3 spans 13 residues. Trimming left V 1 base short and J 1 base short, with 4 bases between. The CDR3 DNA follows: TGTGCCAGCAGCTTGCAGGGCACAGATACGCAGTATTTT. Residues: CASSLQGTDTQYF.

With respect to this clone: The germline gene is not matched at one end of the junction; a read error may be the cause. The sample carries other DNA sequences with the same CDR3. The chain carries TRBV7-7 and TRBJ2-3, with TRBD2 matching 12 bases. Germline CDR1 SSHAT, CDR2 FNYEAQ (reference sequence). The CDR3 is made up of 14 amino acids. CDR3 residues: CASSPGLAGDTQYF. CDR3 nucleotide sequence: TGTGCTAGCAGCCCGGGACTAGCGGGAGATACGCAGTATTTT.

The table lists this clone with a count of one. The chain recombines TRBV7-6 with TRBJ2-1, with no clear D. Germline V CDR1 and CDR2: SGHVS, FNYEAQ. This CDR3 has 15 residues. Trimming took off 3 bases at V and 7 bases at J, with 16 bases between the two ends. The CDR3 DNA is TGTGCCAGCAGCTTTGAGGAATGGGCTCCGAATGAGCAGTTCTTC. Protein product: CASSFEEWAPNEQFF.

The V gene is TRBV28, the J gene TRBJ1-2; no firm D call. Germline CDR1 and CDR2: MDHEN and SYDVKM. This CDR3 is built from 13 residues. V lost 6 bases and J lost 3, with 11 bases in between. Here the CDR3 reads CASSQGRDYGYTF. The CDR3 bases are TGTGCCAGCAGCCAAGGACGGGACTATGGCTACACCTTC.

This rearrangement joins TRBV5-1 to TRBJ2-1; 13 positions agree with TRBD2. The CDR3 runs 18 residues. Germline loops: CDR1 SGHRS, CDR2 YFSETQ. With 0 bases clipped from V and 8 bases from J, the junction kept 11 bases outside the gene matches. Here the CDR3 reads CASSLGTSGRALIDEQFF. The CDR3 DNA follows: TGCGCCAGCAGCTTGGGAACTAGCGGGAGGGCCTTGATAGATGAGCAGTTCTTC.